This T cell receptor beta chain was captured by sequencing in a study of blood T cell repertoires in COVID-19. Study as a whole: Specimens from acute and convalescent COVID-19 originated in the United States, Italy and Spain.

CDR1 is LGHDT and CDR2 is YNNKEL in the germline V gene (reference sequence). This CDR3 has 16 amino acids. The ends lost 2 bases at V and 5 bases at J; junction bases unmatched: 8. Seattle participants joined during active infection and were tracked over time. Original methodology: Researchers report that nucleated cell counts were estimated from reference gene primer amplification. Data came from immunoSEQ multiplex PCR; TCRdb stores just in-frame clones and leaves some out. V, J and clone size are those of that table, while D and trimming were read from the DNA. The sample records about 260,000 clones, more than 85% being singletons.

Source material: peripheral blood. The receptor was isolated from a person aged 18-29 years with COVID-19, enrolled during active disease. The chain uses TRBV3-1 (or the pseudogene TRBV3-2) and TRBJ2-5; 10 bases are shared with TRBD1. The CDR3 nucleotides are TGTGCCAGCAGCCAAACCCTGACAGGGGGCAGGGAGACCCAGTACTTC. Its translation: CASSQTLTGGRETQYF.